Listed below are T cell receptor beta chains from one sample, sequenced in a study of spatial heterogeneity in lung cancer. TCRdb used MiXCR to reprocess the 5' RACE reads, holding one entry per CDR3 protein. The table lists roughly 16,000 distinct CDR3 sequences, around 5.9% of them singletons, with 20% to 30% in the top ten. The specimen comprised PBMCs, sampled at follow-up. Receptors were obtained from a male donor with early-stage non-small cell lung cancer. Each CDR3 is given with its conserved first and last residue. D genes are given only for firm matches. Clone size is stated in some rows and not others, as once, few, many or a class when expanded.

len	abundance	v_gene	d_gene	j_gene	CDR3aa	CDR3nt
15	many	TRBV19	TRBD2	TRBJ2-3	CASPRAGEDADTQYF	TGTGCCAGCCCGCGAGCGGGAGAAGACGCAGATACGCAGTATTTT
14	many	TRBV7-3	.	TRBJ2-1	CASSLTQGGGEQFF	TGTGCCAGCAGCTTAACACAGGGAGGGGGTGAGCAGTTCTTC
12	medium-sized	TRBV20-1	.	TRBJ1-2	CSASTGPYGYTF	TGCAGTGCTTCAACAGGGCCCTATGGCTACACCTTC
14	.	TRBV12-3/TRBV12-4	.	TRBJ1-1	CASSSRGQGTEAFF	TGTGCCAGCAGTTCACGGGGGCAGGGCACTGAAGCTTTCTTT
16	many	TRBV4-3	.	TRBJ2-1	CASSPRPPPGRDEQFF	TGCGCCAGCAGCCCCAGACCCCCCCCGGGTCGGGATGAGCAGTTCTTC
11	many	TRBV7-2	.	TRBJ2-7	CASSSRYEQYF	TGTGCCAGCAGCTCCCGCTACGAGCAGTACTTC
15	many	TRBV28	TRBD2	TRBJ2-7	CASSSTSGRAYEQYF	TGTGCCAGCAGTTCTACTAGCGGGAGGGCTTACGAGCAGTACTTC
16	many	TRBV4-3	TRBD2	TRBJ2-2	CASSQGGGRDTGELFF	TGCGCCAGCAGCCAAGGGGGCGGGAGGGACACCGGGGAGCTGTTTTTT
15	many	TRBV6-2/TRBV6-3	.	TRBJ1-6	CASSYLVSGNSPLHF	TGTGCCAGCAGTTATTTGGTCAGCGGAAATTCACCCCTCCACTTT
12	medium-sized	TRBV9	.	TRBJ1-4	CASSVAHVKGMF	TGTGCCAGCAGCGTAGCCCACGTGAAGGGGATGTTT
14	few	TRBV6-1	.	TRBJ2-5	CASSEGTEQETQYF	TGTGCCAGCAGTGAAGGGACGGAACAAGAGACCCAGTACTTC
14	many	TRBV5-1	.	TRBJ2-5	CASSGTATKETQYF	TGCGCCAGCAGCGGTACAGCTACTAAAGAGACCCAGTACTTC
18	many	TRBV6-2/TRBV6-3	TRBD2	TRBJ2-6	CASSWGLAARSGANVLTF	TGTGCCAGCAGTTGGGGACTAGCGGCACGCTCTGGGGCCAACGTCCTGACTTTC
14	.	TRBV5-1	.	TRBJ2-5	CASSFQGGQETQYF	TGCGCCAGCAGCTTTCAGGGAGGCCAAGAGACCCAGTACTTC
16	many	TRBV7-2	TRBD1	TRBJ2-1	CASSLGFTGGIDEQFF	TGTGCCAGCAGCTTAGGTTTCACAGGGGGCATCGATGAGCAGTTCTTC